Sequencing of this T cell receptor beta chain was carried out in a study of regulatory T cells in long-lasting Graves disease. This CDR3 comprises 14 residues. Germline-derived CDR1 and CDR2 are SGHAT and FQNNGV. The germline V and J ends were trimmed by 0 bases and 13 bases, with 18 bases remaining between them. Broader study findings: TCR diversity was lower in persistent Graves' patients (versus newly diagnosed ones).

Time point of the sample: newly diagnosed GD, antithyroid drugs for less than 3 months. The TCR library was prepared using RNA isolated from PBMCs. For TCR beta, libraries came from iRepertoire HTBI primers and Arm-PCR of CDR3 regions. In the study's own analysis: Identified segments across samples numbered roughly 60 TRBV and about 13 TRBJ. From the multiplex PCR reads, TCRdb called clonotypes with MiXCR, one entry per CDR3 protein. The V and J calls and clone size are TCRdb's, not the authors'. This table holds 350,000 to 500,000 distinct CDR3 sequences, about 16% found once. This clonotype was counted only a few times. What it binds is unknown. This sample also belongs to another study, concerning T cells in Graves' hyperthyroidism and ophthalmopathy.

This chain joins TRBV11-2 and TRBJ2-5; D may be TRBD2 (5 bases). The specimen was peripheral blood mononuclear cells (PBMCs), collected at new diagnosis, from a patient treated with antithyroid drugs. The TCR was taken from a woman in her 30s with Graves disease. In nucleotides, the CDR3 is TGTGCCAGCAGCTTAGACATGGGGAAAGACTACCGGTACTTC. Encoded protein: CASSLDMGKDYRYF. Based on the CDR3 plus reference TRBV11-2 and TRBJ2-5, the full variable domain is EAGVAQSPRYKIIEKRQSVAFWCNPISGHATLYWYQQILGQGPKLLIQFQNNGVVDDSQLPKDRFSAERLKGVDSTLKIQPAKLEDSAVYLCASSLDMGKDYRYFGPGTRLLVL.